One and the same sample provided the 22 T cell receptor beta chains below, sequenced in a study of regulatory T cells in long-lasting Graves disease. Arm-PCR of CDR3 regions and iRepertoire HTBI primers were used to build TCR beta libraries. TCRdb passed the multiplex PCR reads through MiXCR, listing each CDR3 protein once. The sample has about 620,000 distinct CDR3 sequences; roughly 15% are singletons. Time point: newly diagnosed GD, antithyroid drugs for less than 3 months. RNA from PBMCs was the source of the TCR library. The same specimen was also included in a second study, on T cells in Graves' hyperthyroidism and ophthalmopathy.

The material sequenced was peripheral blood mononuclear cells (PBMCs), taken at new diagnosis, from a patient treated with antithyroid drugs. All receptors derive from a woman between 25 and 40 years old with Graves disease.

This clonotype was counted between two and nine times. This chain joins TRBV10-3 and TRBJ2-7; 7 positions agree with TRBD2. This CDR3 has 15 residues. Germline V lookup: CDR1 ENHRY, CDR2 SYGVKD. J was trimmed by 1 base and V by 8 bases; bases with no gene match: 11. This CDR3 reads CAIAGSGSGSYEQYF. The CDR3 DNA is TGTGCCATCGCCGGATCAGGTAGCGGGTCCTACGAGCAGTACTTC.

Of note for this clonotype: A single base is all that separates this from a far larger clone, so a read error is likely. CDR3 region: CASSEGESYEQFF. CDR3 in DNA: TGTGCCAGCAGCGAAGGGGAAAGCTACGAGCAGTTCTTC. The chain combines TRBV6-2 or TRBV6-3 with TRBJ2-1; possible D gene TRBD1, 5 bases. The germline V gene encodes CDR1 MNHEY and CDR2 SVGEGT. Trimming cost V 6 bases and J 10 bases, with 16 bases left between them. This CDR3 has 13 residues.

This clonotype was detected ten times or more. V is TRBV5-1 and J is TRBJ1-1; D ambiguous. The germline gives CDR1 SGHRS, CDR2 YFSETQ. There are 13 residues in the CDR3. Trimming pared 5 bases from V and 0 bases from J, leaving 8 bases between. In nucleotides, the CDR3 is TGCGCCAGCAGAGACGTTGTGAACACTGAAGCTTTCTTT. Its protein product is CASRDVVNTEAFF.

The rearrangement joins TRBV20-1 to TRBJ2-1; D may be TRBD2 (6 bases). This CDR3 is 14 amino acids long. Germline V gene lookup returns CDR1 DFQATT and CDR2 SNEGSKA (reference sequence). Trimming took off 7 bases at V and 7 bases at J, with 20 bases between the two ends. In DNA, the CDR3 is TGCAGTGGACCAAAGACGGACGGAGGGAATGAGCAGTTCTTC. Translated: CSGPKTDGGNEQFF.

As concerns this clonotype: A junction end diverges from the germline sequence, so it may reflect a read error. The chain combines TRBV6-2 or TRBV6-3 with TRBJ2-7, with TRBD1 as a possible D gene (5 bases). This CDR3 contains 13 residues. The germline CDR1 and CDR2 sequences are MNHEY and SVGEGT. The CDR3 nucleotides read TGCGCCAGCAAGCAGGGAACCCCCTACGAGCAGTACTTC. Protein sequence: CASKQGTPYEQYF.

V usage is TRBV7-9 and J usage is TRBJ1-2; tentative D call: TRBD1 (5 bases). V was shortened by 2 bases and J by 3 bases, with 19 bases between the two germline ends. The CDR3 covers 17 residues. Germline V gene lookup returns CDR1 SEHNR and CDR2 FQNEAQ (reference sequence). The CDR3 is CASSLIPPGQTYYGYTF. The CDR3 nucleotides are TGTGCCAGCAGCTTAATTCCGCCGGGGCAGACCTACTATGGCTACACCTTC. The whole variable domain, filled in from reference TRBV7-9 and TRBJ1-2, reads DTGVSQNPRHKITKRGQNVTFRCDPISEHNRLYWYRQTLGQGPEFLTYFQNEAQLEKSRLLSDRFSAERPKGSFSTLEIQRTEQGDSAMYLCASSLIPPGQTYYGYTFGSGTRLTVV.

The chain joins TRBV7-9 to TRBJ2-7; D uncertain. CDR1 SEHNR and CDR2 FQNEAQ come from the germline V gene (reference sequence). V was trimmed by 5 bases and J by 5 bases, leaving 10 bases between them. The CDR3 has 12 residues. The CDR3 region has the DNA TGTGCCAGCAGCCCCCCCCGGGACGAGCAGTACTTC. Translating it yields CASSPPRDEQYF.

This clonotype was observed a few times. This chain uses TRBV6-1 with TRBJ2-7, with D possibly called TRBD1 or TRBD2 (5 bases each). With 6 bases removed from V and 1 base from J, the gap between germline ends came to 13 bases. Germline loops: CDR1 MNHNS, CDR2 SASEGT. The CDR3 spans 14 residues. In nucleotides, the CDR3 is TGTGCCAGCAGGTCGGGACCCAGGTCCTACGAGCAGTACTTC. Protein product: CASRSGPRSYEQYF.

V is TRBV28 and J is TRBJ1-1, with a tentative D call TRBD1 (5 bases). This CDR3 is built from 14 residues. The germline V and J ends were trimmed by 7 bases and 4 bases, with 16 bases remaining between them. In germline, CDR1 is MDHEN, CDR2 SYDVKM. CDR3 sequence (DNA): TGTGCCAGCACCTTATCCGGGACGGGCACTGAAGCTTTCTTT. Protein product: CASTLSGTGTEAFF.

This clonotype has at least ten counts. The chain couples TRBV28 to TRBJ2-7, with 7 bases lining up with TRBD1. Germline trimming cut 5 bases from V and 3 bases from J; bases unmatched to any gene: 10. Germline V gene sequence: CDR1 MDHEN, CDR2 SYDVKM. This CDR3 is 15 amino acids long. The CDR3 DNA sequence: TGTGCCAGCAGTCATCTACAGGGGAATCGCTACGAGCAGTACTTC. Translated, it gives CASSHLQGNRYEQYF.

This clonotype was counted between two and nine times. The V call is TRBV7-9, the J call TRBJ2-1, with D perhaps assigned TRBD1 or TRBD2 (5 bases each). V gave up 4 bases and J gave up 9 bases, with 13 bases separating them. Germline V CDR1 and CDR2: SEHNR, FQNEAQ (reference sequence). The CDR3 consists of 13 residues. The CDR3 DNA sequence: TGTGCCAGCAGCTCTGCCCCCGGGGCTGAGCAGTTCTTC. Translating gives CASSSAPGAEQFF.

This clonotype was picked up many times. This chain connects TRBV2 to TRBJ2-5; 7 bases align to TRBD2. The length of the CDR3 is 14 residues. V lost 3 bases, J lost 5 bases, and 6 bases stayed unmatched. Germline lookup yields CDR1 SNHLY and CDR2 FYNNEI. CDR3 sequence reads: CASSESRAGETQYF. DNA for the CDR3: TGTGCCAGCAGTGAGAGTCGAGCGGGGGAGACCCAGTACTTC.

This clonotype came up a few times. The chain has TRBV9 and TRBJ2-1, with 7 bases lining up with TRBD2. Germline-derived CDR1 and CDR2 are SGDLS and YYNGEE. The CDR3 is 16 amino acids. The V segment lost 1 base and the J segment 0 bases; nucleotides outside the gene matches: 4. The CDR3 DNA reads as TGTGCCAGCAGCGTAAGTGGCGGGAGCTCCTACAATGAGCAGTTCTTC. Translating it yields CASSVSGGSSYNEQFF.

This clonotype was detected many times. The chain couples TRBV6-1 to TRBJ1-5; TRBD1 matches 7 bases. The CDR3 sequence is 15 residues long. The germline V gene encodes CDR1 MNHNS and CDR2 SASEGT. V shed 3 bases, J shed 7 bases, and the junction held 9 bases outside the gene matches. CDR3 nucleotides: TGTGCCAGCAGTGATCTCCGGGACAGAGGCCAGCCCCAGCATTTT. Translation: CASSDLRDRGQPQHF.

This chain joins TRBV18 and TRBJ1-6, with TRBD1 matching over 7 bases. V lost 2 bases, J lost 10 bases, and 5 bases stayed unmatched. Germline V CDR1 and CDR2: KGHSH, LQKENI. This CDR3 has 14 residues. The CDR3 nucleotides are TGTGCCAGCTCACCAGGGATGGGACAGTCACCCCTCCACTTT. This encodes CASSPGMGQSPLHF.

This clonotype was seen a few times. This may come from a read error, since a much larger clone is one base off. The chain recombines TRBV28 with TRBJ1-5; the D is unclear. Trimming removed 3 bases at V and 4 bases at J, with 13 bases between. The CDR3 length is 15 residues. Germline CDR1 MDHEN, CDR2 SYDVKM. The CDR3 region has the DNA TGTGCCAGCAGTTTGGCCGTAGAGTGGAATCAGCCCCAGCATTTT. This sequence encodes CASSLAVEWNQPQHF.

V gene TRBV7-2 combines with J gene TRBJ2-6; D not certain. Trimming took 1 base from V and 4 from J, leaving 11 bases between them. Germline V lookup: CDR1 SGHTA, CDR2 FQGNSA. The CDR3 loop spans 16 amino acids. Here the CDR3 DNA reads TGTGCCAGCAGCTTAGGGGCGAACGCCGGGGCCAACGTCCTGACTTTC. It yields the protein CASSLGANAGANVLTF.

Of note for this clonotype: A single base separates this from a much larger clone, so it may be a read error. The chain links TRBV20-1 to TRBJ2-7; TRBD1 agrees at 7 bases. Looked up from germline, CDR1 is DFQATT and CDR2 is SNEGSKA (reference sequence). CDR3 length: 12 residues. The CDR3 loop is CSATRDRDEQHF. The CDR3 bases are TGCAGTGCGACCCGCGACAGGGACGAGCAGCACTTC.

This clonotype was observed a handful of times. The V call is TRBV20-1, the J call TRBJ2-1, with 7 bases matching TRBD2. Germline V CDR1 and CDR2: DFQATT, SNEGSKA (reference sequence). The ends lost 8 bases at V and 6 bases at J; junction bases unmatched: 10. This CDR3 contains 13 residues. CDR3 region: CSPSGGSSNEQFF. The CDR3 region has the DNA TGCAGTCCGAGCGGCGGGAGTAGCAATGAGCAGTTCTTC.

Comments on this clonotype: The junction and the germline gene differ at one end; a read error may be behind it. CDR3 sequence reads: CASSVELEGTEELFF. The CDR3 coding sequence is TGTGCCAGCAGCGTAGAGCTAGAGGGGACCGAGGAGCTGTTTTTT. The chain joins TRBV9 to TRBJ2-2, with D perhaps assigned TRBD1 or TRBD2 (5 bases each). The length of the CDR3 is 15 residues. Germline values: CDR1 SGDLS, CDR2 YYNGEE.

Ten or more counts support this clonotype. The rearrangement links TRBV6-1 to TRBJ2-3; 9 bases agree with TRBD2. CDR3 size: 14 residues. Germline assignment: CDR1 MNHNS and CDR2 SASEGT. V dropped 8 bases and J dropped 6; count of bases not matched to a gene: 9. CDR3 bases: TGTGCCAGCGTCGCGGGAGGGCGAGGGGATACGCAGTATTTT. It codes for CASVAGGRGDTQYF.

This chain links TRBV3-1 with TRBJ1-2, with TRBD1 matching over 8 bases. J gave up 2 bases and V 3 bases, and 8 bases lay outside the gene matches. Germline-derived CDR1 and CDR2 are LGHDT and YNNKEL (reference sequence). The CDR3 has 16 amino acids. For the CDR3, the DNA is TGTGCCAGCAGCCAGCCAGGGGGCATTGGAAACTATGGCTACACCTTC. Protein: CASSQPGGIGNYGYTF.